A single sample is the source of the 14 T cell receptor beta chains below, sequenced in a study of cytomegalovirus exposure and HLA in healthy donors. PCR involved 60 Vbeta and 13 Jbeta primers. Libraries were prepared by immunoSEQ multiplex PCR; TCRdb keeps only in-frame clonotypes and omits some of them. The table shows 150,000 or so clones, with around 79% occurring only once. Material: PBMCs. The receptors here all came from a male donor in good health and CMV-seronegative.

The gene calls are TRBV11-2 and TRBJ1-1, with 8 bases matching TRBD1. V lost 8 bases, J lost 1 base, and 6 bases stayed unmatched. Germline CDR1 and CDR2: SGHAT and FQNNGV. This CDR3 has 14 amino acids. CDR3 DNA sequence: TGTGCCAGCGGAGACAGGGGTAAGAACACTGAAGCTTTCTTT. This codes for CASGDRGKNTEAFF.

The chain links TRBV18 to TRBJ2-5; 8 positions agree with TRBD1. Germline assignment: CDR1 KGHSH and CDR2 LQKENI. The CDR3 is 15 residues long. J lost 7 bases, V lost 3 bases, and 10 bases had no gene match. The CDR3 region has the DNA TGTGCCAGCTCACCCGTGGGACAGGCCGGAACGACCCAGTACTTC. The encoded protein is CASSPVGQAGTTQYF.

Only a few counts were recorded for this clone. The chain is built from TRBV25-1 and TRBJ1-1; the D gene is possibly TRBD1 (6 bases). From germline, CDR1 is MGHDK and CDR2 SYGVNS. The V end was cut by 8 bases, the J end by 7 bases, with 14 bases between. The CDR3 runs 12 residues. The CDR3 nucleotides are TGTGCCAGCCGGACAGATATTTTTGAAGCTTTCTTT. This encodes CASRTDIFEAFF. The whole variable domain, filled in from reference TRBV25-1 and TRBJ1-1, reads EADIYQTPRYLVIGTGKKITLECSQTMGHDKMYWYQQDPGMELHLIHYSYGVNSTEKGDLSSESTVSRIRTEHFPLTLESARPSHTSQYLCASRTDIFEAFFGQGTRLTVV.

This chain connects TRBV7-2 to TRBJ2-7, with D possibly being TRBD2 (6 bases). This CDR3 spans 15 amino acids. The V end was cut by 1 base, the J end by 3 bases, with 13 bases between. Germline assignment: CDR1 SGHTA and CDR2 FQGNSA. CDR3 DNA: TGTGCCAGCAGCTTAGTGGGGGGAGAGTTCTACGAGCAGTACTTC. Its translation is CASSLVGGEFYEQYF.

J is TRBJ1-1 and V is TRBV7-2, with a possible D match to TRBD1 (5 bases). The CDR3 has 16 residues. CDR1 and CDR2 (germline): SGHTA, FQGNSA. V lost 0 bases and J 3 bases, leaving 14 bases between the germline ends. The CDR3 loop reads CASSLARRGPYTEAFF. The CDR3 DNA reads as TGTGCCAGCAGCTTAGCGCGGAGGGGTCCTTACACTGAAGCTTTCTTT.

The CDR3 region has the DNA TGTGCCAGCAGTTTATACCATGTGGGACTAGCGGCGCAGGGTACGCAGTATTTT. Its translation: CASSLYHVGLAAQGTQYF. The V gene is TRBV27, the J gene TRBJ2-3; 11 positions agree with TRBD2. Germline-derived CDR1 and CDR2 are MNHEY and SMNVEV (reference sequence). J was trimmed by 8 bases and V by 1 base; bases with no gene match: 14. The CDR3 is made up of 18 amino acids.

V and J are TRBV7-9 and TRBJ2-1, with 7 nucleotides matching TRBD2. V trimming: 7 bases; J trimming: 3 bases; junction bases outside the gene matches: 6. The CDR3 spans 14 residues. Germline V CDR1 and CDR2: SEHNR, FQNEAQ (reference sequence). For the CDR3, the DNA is TGTGCCAGCACCGGGGGAGGGATCTACAATGAGCAGTTCTTC. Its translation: CASTGGGIYNEQFF.

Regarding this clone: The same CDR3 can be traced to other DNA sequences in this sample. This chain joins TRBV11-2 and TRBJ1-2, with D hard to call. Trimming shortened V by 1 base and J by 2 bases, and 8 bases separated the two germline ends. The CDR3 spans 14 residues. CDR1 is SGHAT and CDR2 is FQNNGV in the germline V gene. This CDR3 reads CASSLGSGNYGYTF. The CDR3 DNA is TGTGCCAGCAGCTTAGGATCCGGGAACTATGGCTACACCTTC.

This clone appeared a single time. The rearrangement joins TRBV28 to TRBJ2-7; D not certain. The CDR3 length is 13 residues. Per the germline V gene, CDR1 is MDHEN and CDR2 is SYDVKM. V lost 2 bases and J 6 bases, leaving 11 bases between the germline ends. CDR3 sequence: CASSLNPDSEQYF. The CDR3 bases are TGTGCCAGCAGTTTAAACCCTGACTCCGAGCAGTACTTC.

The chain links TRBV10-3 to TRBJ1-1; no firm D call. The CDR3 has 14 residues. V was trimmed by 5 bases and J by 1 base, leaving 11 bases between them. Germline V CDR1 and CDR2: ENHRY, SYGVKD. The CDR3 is CAISSPHSNTEAFF. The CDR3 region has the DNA TGTGCCATCAGTTCCCCGCACTCGAACACTGAAGCTTTCTTT.

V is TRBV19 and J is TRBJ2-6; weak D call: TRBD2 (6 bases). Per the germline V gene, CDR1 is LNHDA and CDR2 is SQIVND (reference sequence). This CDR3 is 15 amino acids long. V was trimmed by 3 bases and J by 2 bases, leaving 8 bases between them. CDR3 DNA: TGTGCCAGTAGTATCGGGAGCACTGGGGCCAACGTCCTGACTTTC. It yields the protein CASSIGSTGANVLTF. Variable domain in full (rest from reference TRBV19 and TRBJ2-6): DGGITQSPKYLFRKEGQNVTLSCEQNLNHDAMYWYRQDPGQGLRLIYYSQIVNDFQKGDIAEGYSVSREKKESFPLTVTSAQKNPTAFYLCASSIGSTGANVLTFGAGSRLTVL.

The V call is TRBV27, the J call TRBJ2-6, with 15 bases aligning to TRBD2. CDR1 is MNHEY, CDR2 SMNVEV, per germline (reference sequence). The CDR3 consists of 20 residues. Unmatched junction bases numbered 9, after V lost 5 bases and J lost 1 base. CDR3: CASSPRTSGGGPSGANVLTF. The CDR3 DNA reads TGTGCCAGCAGTCCTCGGACTAGCGGGGGGGGGCCTTCTGGGGCCAACGTCCTGACTTTC.

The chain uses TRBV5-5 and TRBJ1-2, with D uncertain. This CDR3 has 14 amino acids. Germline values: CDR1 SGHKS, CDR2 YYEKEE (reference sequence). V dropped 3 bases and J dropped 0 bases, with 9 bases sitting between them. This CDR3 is CASSSTRSNYGYTF. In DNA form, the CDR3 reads TGTGCCAGCAGCTCAACCAGGTCTAACTATGGCTACACCTTC.

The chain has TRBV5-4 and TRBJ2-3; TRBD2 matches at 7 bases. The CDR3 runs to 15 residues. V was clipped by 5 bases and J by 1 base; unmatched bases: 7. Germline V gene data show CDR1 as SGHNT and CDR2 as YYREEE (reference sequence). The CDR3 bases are TGTGCCAGCAGTCAGCCGGGACTACGCACAGATACGCAGTATTTT. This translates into CASSQPGLRTDTQYF. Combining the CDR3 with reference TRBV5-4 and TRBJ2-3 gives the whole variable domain ETGVTQSPTHLIKTRGQQVTLRCSSQSGHNTVSWYQQALGQGPQFIFQYYREEENGRGNFPPRFSGLQFPNYSSELNVNALELDDSALYLCASSQPGLRTDTQYFGPGTRLTVL.